Each of the 28 T cell receptor beta chains below was sequenced from the same sample in a study of Ad26.COV2.S vaccination and SARS-CoV-2 variants. Documented treatment: about 20 received Ad26.COV2.S at low or high dose, single or two shots; roughly five received placebo; per-sample allocation not given. The study sampled participants on day 63 after the first vaccine or placebo injection. TCRdb's copy holds only in-frame clones and misses some; the assay was immunoSEQ multiplex PCR. The data show around 300,000 clones, with approximately 90% seen just once and around 5% held by the top ten. Sequenced material: peripheral blood, taken in a trial of Ad26.COV2.S vaccine versus placebo. The receptors shown here come from a person between 18 and 65 years old who received the Ad26.COV2.S COVID-19 vaccine or a placebo.

With respect to this clone: A clone one base away is much larger, so this may be a read error. The chain employs TRBV5-8 and TRBJ1-5; a possible D gene is TRBD1 (5 bases). Trimming removed 0 bases from V and 3 bases from J, with 7 bases in between. The germline gives CDR1 SGHTS, CDR2 YDEGEE. The CDR3 is made up of 14 amino acids. In nucleotides, the CDR3 is TGTGCCAGCAGCTTGGGACAGCTCAATCAGCCCCAGCATTTT. Translated: CASSLGQLNQPQHF.

The chain has TRBV3-1 (or the pseudogene TRBV3-2) and TRBJ2-1; 10 bases agree with TRBD2. The V segment lost 4 bases and the J segment 2 bases; nucleotides outside the gene matches: 5. Germline assignment: CDR1 LGHDT and CDR2 YNNKEL (reference sequence). The CDR3 covers 16 residues. CDR3 sequence (DNA): TGTGCCAGCAGCCCTGTAGCGGGGGGCCCCTACAATGAGCAGTTCTTC. Its protein product is CASSPVAGGPYNEQFF.

The chain joins TRBV6-5 to TRBJ1-2; the match to TRBD1 covers 8 bases. Germline lookup yields CDR1 MNHEY and CDR2 SVGAGI. Trimming took 6 bases from V and 3 from J; bases not matched to a gene: 6. CDR3 length equals 14 residues. CDR3 DNA sequence: TGTGCCAGCAGATTTACGACAGGGGACTATGGCTACACCTTC. This translates into CASRFTTGDYGYTF.

CDR3 residues: CASSLGRDGGYTF. CDR3 DNA: TGTGCCAGCAGCTTAGGCAGGGACGGGGGCTACACCTTC. V and J are TRBV7-6 and TRBJ1-2; tentative D call: TRBD1 (5 bases). Deletions cut 1 base from V and 8 bases from J, with 11 bases between. The CDR3 loop spans 13 amino acids. Per germline, CDR1 SGHVS and CDR2 FNYEAQ.

The V gene is TRBV4-1, the J gene TRBJ2-1, with D tentatively TRBD1 or TRBD2 (5 bases each). CDR3 length: 17 residues. Germline CDR1 is MGHRA and CDR2 is YSYEKL. Trimming cost V 0 bases and J 0 bases, with 12 bases left between them. The CDR3 sequence is CASSQDTMRGSYNEQFF. The CDR3 nucleotides read TGCGCCAGCAGCCAAGATACTATGAGGGGCTCCTACAATGAGCAGTTCTTC.

The rearrangement joins TRBV11-2 to TRBJ2-3; D is unresolved. The CDR3 sequence is 13 residues long. The germline V and J ends were trimmed by 1 base and 0 bases, with 2 bases remaining between them. The germline V gene encodes CDR1 SGHAT and CDR2 FQNNGV. The CDR3: CASSLVSTDTQYF. Written as DNA, the CDR3 is TGTGCCAGCAGCTTAGTAAGCACAGATACGCAGTATTTT.

V gene TRBV7-9 combines with J gene TRBJ2-7, with 7 bases fitting TRBD2. Germline V CDR1 and CDR2: SEHNR, FQNEAQ (reference sequence). CDR3 length equals 14 residues. The V segment lost 5 bases and the J segment 2 bases; nucleotides outside the gene matches: 6. CDR3 nucleotides: TGTGCCAGCAGCCCCGGGGGGAACCCCTACGAGCAGTACTTC. Translation: CASSPGGNPYEQYF.

V gene TRBV28 combines with J gene TRBJ1-5, with 8 bases identical to TRBD1. After removal of 3 bases from V and 6 bases from J, the junction contained 7 bases not matched to a gene. Germline-derived CDR1 and CDR2 are MDHEN and SYDVKM. This CDR3 is 15 amino acids long. CDR3 sequence (DNA): TGTGCCAGCAGTTTGCAGGGGGCCAGGGGTCAGCCCCAGCATTTT. It is translated as CASSLQGARGQPQHF.

The V and J genes are TRBV5-6 and TRBJ1-1; 12 nucleotides line up with TRBD1. Germline CDR1 SGHDT, CDR2 YYEEEE. With 0 bases clipped from V and 6 bases from J, the junction kept 3 bases outside the gene matches. This CDR3 is 15 amino acids long. The CDR3 spells CASSLGGTGGSEAFF. CDR3 coding DNA: TGTGCCAGCAGCTTGGGCGGGACAGGGGGCTCTGAAGCTTTCTTT.

This chain links TRBV27 with TRBJ1-1; D is unresolved. Germline V gene lookup returns CDR1 MNHEY and CDR2 SMNVEV (reference sequence). V gave up 6 bases and J gave up 3 bases, with 11 bases separating them. The CDR3 is 13 residues long. CDR3 DNA sequence: TGTGCCAGCAGCGCCCCATGGGACACTGAAGCTTTCTTT. Translating it yields CASSAPWDTEAFF.

In DNA, the CDR3 is TGTGCCTGGAGTAAGTGGGCAGGAGATAGCGGGGAGCTGTTTTTT. This gives the protein CAWSKWAGDSGELFF. This chain joins TRBV30 and TRBJ2-2; D gene ambiguous. This CDR3 has 15 amino acids. The V end was cut by 2 bases, the J end by 7 bases, with 17 bases between. Germline loops: CDR1 GTSNPN, CDR2 SVGIG (reference sequence).

The J gene is TRBJ1-5, the V gene TRBV28, with TRBD1 as a possible D gene (6 bases). CDR3 size: 17 residues. The V end lost 6 bases, the J end lost 0 bases, and 18 bases lay between the germline ends. In germline, CDR1 is MDHEN, CDR2 SYDVKM. DNA of the CDR3: TGTGCCAGCAGATCCCGAAGGGGGAGGTATAGCAATCAGCCCCAGCATTTT. Its protein is CASRSRRGRYSNQPQHF.

J is TRBJ1-5 and V is TRBV4-2, with TRBD1 matching over 10 bases. The CDR3 length is 17 residues. From germline, CDR1 is LGHNA and CDR2 YNFKEQ. J gave up 6 bases and V 0 bases, and 8 bases lay outside the gene matches. CDR3 nucleotides: TGTGCCAGCAGCCAAGAGGGGGGGACAGGGGAGGGTCAGCCCCAGCATTTT. This codes for CASSQEGGTGEGQPQHF.

This sequence joins TRBV6-1 and TRBJ2-1, with 10 bases identical to TRBD1. V lost 2 bases and J lost 9; bases outside the gene matches: 10. Germline V CDR1 and CDR2: MNHNS, SASEGT. This CDR3 region has 16 residues. CDR3 loop: CASSEPPGQGMGEQFF. The CDR3 DNA is TGTGCCAGCAGTGAACCGCCGGGACAGGGGATGGGTGAGCAGTTCTTC.

This clone was recorded a few times. The chain uses TRBV5-1 and TRBJ2-7; D could derive from TRBD1 or TRBD2 (5 bases each). The ends were cut back, 0 bases at V and 3 bases at J, with 7 bases in the middle. The CDR3 contains 13 residues. Germline V gene data show CDR1 as SGHRS and CDR2 as YFSETQ. In nucleotides, the CDR3 is TGCGCCAGCAGCTTGGGAGGGGACTACGAGCAGTACTTC. Its translation: CASSLGGDYEQYF.

V gene TRBV11-1 combines with J gene TRBJ1-1; no clear D. This CDR3 has 15 residues. Germline V gene sequence: CDR1 SGHAT, CDR2 FQDESV (reference sequence). Trimming removed 6 bases at V and 4 bases at J, with 18 bases between. CDR3 protein: CASRRNPGGSTEAFF. CDR3 nucleotides: TGTGCCAGCAGACGTAACCCGGGCGGGTCCACTGAAGCTTTCTTT. Full variable domain (outside the CDR3, taken from reference TRBV11-1 and TRBJ1-1): EAEVAQSPRYKITEKSQAVAFWCDPISGHATLYWYRQILGQGPELLVQFQDESVVDDSQLPKDRFSAERLKGVDSTLKIQPAELGDSAMYLCASRRNPGGSTEAFFGQGTRLTVV.

This clone turned up a few times. V gene TRBV10-1 combines with J gene TRBJ2-7, with D uncertain. V lost 0 bases and J lost 4, with 7 bases in between. Per germline, CDR1 WNHNN and CDR2 SYGVQD (reference sequence). This CDR3 is 13 amino acids long. The CDR3 loop reads CASSESSQYEQYF. CDR3 in DNA: TGCGCCAGCAGTGAGTCGAGCCAGTACGAGCAGTACTTC.

This chain uses TRBV6-2 or TRBV6-3 with TRBJ2-7, with 8 nucleotides matching TRBD1. The J segment lost 0 bases and the V segment lost 4 bases, leaving 2 bases of the junction unmatched. Germline V lookup: CDR1 MNHEY, CDR2 SVGEGT. CDR3 length: 14 amino acids. DNA of the CDR3: TGTGCCAGCAGTTGGACAGGGAGCTCCTACGAGCAGTACTTC. It codes for CASSWTGSSYEQYF.

The genes are TRBV19 and TRBJ2-7; the match to TRBD2 covers 9 bases. Germline V gene data show CDR1 as LNHDA and CDR2 as SQIVND (reference sequence). The CDR3 has 14 residues. Trimming cost V 3 bases and J 5 bases; bases outside gene matches: 5. The CDR3 region has the DNA TGTGCCAGTAGTATTTCGGCTAGCGGGGACGAGCAGTACTTC. Translating gives CASSISASGDEQYF.

V and J are TRBV6-5 and TRBJ1-1; 8 bases map to TRBD1. The CDR3 has 15 amino acids. Germline trimming cut 6 bases from V and 2 bases from J; bases unmatched to any gene: 8. Germline V gene data show CDR1 as MNHEY and CDR2 as SVGAGI. The CDR3 DNA reads TGTGCCAGCAGGCCTAGAGGACAGGGTAACACTGAAGCTTTCTTT. It translates to CASRPRGQGNTEAFF.

The table lists this clone with a count of one. The V and J genes are TRBV7-9 and TRBJ1-1; unclear D gene. The germline V and J ends were trimmed by 7 bases and 3 bases, with 6 bases remaining between them. CDR1 and CDR2 (germline): SEHNR, FQNEAQ (reference sequence). The CDR3 is made up of 11 amino acids. This CDR3 reads CASISDTEAFF. CDR3 in DNA: TGTGCCAGCATATCCGACACTGAAGCTTTCTTT.

The rearrangement links TRBV19 to TRBJ2-7; weak D call: TRBD1 (6 bases). Germline V gene sequence: CDR1 LNHDA, CDR2 SQIVND (reference sequence). Between the trimmed V and J ends, which lost 6 bases and 3 bases, there was a span of 15 bases. This CDR3 is 14 amino acids long. As DNA, the CDR3 is TGTGCCAGTAGGCCCAGGGGTTCCCTCTACGAGCAGTACTTC. Translation: CASRPRGSLYEQYF.

This clone was detected a few times. The chain has TRBV10-1 and TRBJ2-1; perhaps TRBD2 as D (6 bases). Looked up from germline, CDR1 is WNHNN and CDR2 is SYGVQD (reference sequence). The V and J ends lost 2 bases and 12 bases respectively, with 17 bases between them. The CDR3 is 14 residues long. In DNA form, the CDR3 reads TGCGCCAGCAGTGAGGCCCGACTAGACCGGGTGCAGTTCTTC. As protein: CASSEARLDRVQFF.

This chain joins TRBV15 and TRBJ2-1, with 11 bases identical to TRBD2. Germline values: CDR1 LNHNV, CDR2 YYDKDF (reference sequence). V lost 6 bases to trimming and J lost 7 bases; unmatched junction nucleotides: 8. The CDR3 extends over 15 amino acids. The CDR3 DNA is TGTGCCACCAGTCCCCCCGGGACTAGCGGAAATGAGCAGTTCTTC. Amino acids: CATSPPGTSGNEQFF.

CDR3 DNA: TGTGCCAGCAGCTTATTCGCGGACAGGATCTATGGCTACACCTTC. It codes for CASSLFADRIYGYTF. The chain combines TRBV5-6 with TRBJ1-2, with 7 bases aligning to TRBD1. The J segment lost 4 bases and the V segment lost 2 bases, leaving 8 bases of the junction unmatched. Per germline, CDR1 SGHDT and CDR2 YYEEEE. CDR3 length equals 15 residues.

The chain employs TRBV28 and TRBJ2-5; possibly TRBD1 for D (6 bases). The CDR3 runs 14 residues. Germline CDR1 is MDHEN and CDR2 is SYDVKM. V dropped 2 bases and J dropped 0 bases, with 7 bases sitting between them. The DNA of the CDR3 is TGTGCCAGCAGTTTACAGGGGTACCAAGAGACCCAGTACTTC. This translates into CASSLQGYQETQYF.

The rearrangement joins TRBV5-1 to TRBJ1-5; D possibly corresponds to TRBD1 (6 bases). CDR1 is SGHRS and CDR2 is YFSETQ in the germline V gene. Trimming took 0 bases from V and 4 from J, leaving 11 bases between them. The CDR3 is 15 residues long. The CDR3 reads CASSLGTGHNQPQHF. In DNA form, the CDR3 reads TGCGCCAGCAGCTTGGGAACAGGGCATAATCAGCCCCAGCATTTT.

The chain recombines TRBV7-3 with TRBJ2-1; D gene uncertain. CDR3 size: 12 residues. The V gene's germline CDR1 is SGHTA and CDR2 FQGTGA. Trimming took 5 bases from V and 11 from J, leaving 13 bases between them. In DNA, the CDR3 is TGTGCCAGCAGCGCCAACCTTAGGCAGCAGTTCTTC. It is translated as CASSANLRQQFF.